These T cell receptor beta chains were read from a single sample in a study of shared clonotypes between healthy human individuals. Libraries were prepared by immunoSEQ multiplex PCR; TCRdb keeps only in-frame clonotypes and omits some of them. The sample shows 2 million to 2.5 million clones, nearly 97% of them seen only once. Specimen: naive CD4+ T cells sorted from blood. The receptors shown here come from a man aged 18 to 29 in good health. Each CDR3 is given with its conserved first and last residue. A D gene is named only where the DNA matches it firmly. A clone size is listed for some rows: how often the clone was seen (once, few, many), or a class if it is expanded.

cdr3_length	d_call	v_call	j_call	clone_size	cdr3_aa	cdr3_nt
15	TRBD1	TRBV6-6	TRBJ1-3	.	CASSGTGVSGNTIYF	TGTGCCAGCAGCGGGACAGGGGTCTCTGGAAACACCATATATTTT
16	.	TRBV10-1	TRBJ2-2	.	CASSESAGSLVGELFF	TGCGCCAGCAGTGAGTCTGCAGGAAGTTTAGTCGGGGAGCTGTTTTTT
11	.	TRBV29-1	TRBJ1-2	few	CSVENVYGYTF	TGCAGCGTTGAAAACGTCTATGGCTACACCTTC
13	.	TRBV10-3	TRBJ2-5	.	CATSGAGGETQYF	TGTGCCACCTCCGGGGCTGGGGGAGAGACCCAGTACTTC
14	.	TRBV19	TRBJ1-3	.	CASGRGPSGNTIYF	TGTGCCAGTGGCCGCGGCCCCTCTGGAAACACCATATATTTT
14	TRBD1	TRBV5-1	TRBJ1-6	.	CASTPGQINSPLHF	TGCGCCAGCACCCCGGGACAGATCAATTCACCCCTCCACTTT
14	.	TRBV9	TRBJ1-5	.	CASSVGVINQPQHF	TGTGCCAGCAGCGTAGGGGTTATCAATCAGCCCCAGCATTTT
15	.	TRBV28	TRBJ2-7	.	CASSLAGKGSYEQYF	TGTGCCAGCAGTTTAGCAGGGAAGGGTTCCTACGAGCAGTACTTC
14	.	TRBV30	TRBJ1-5	once	CAWSVGSHNQPQHF	TGTGCCTGGAGTGTTGGAAGTCACAATCAGCCCCAGCATTTT
13	.	TRBV5-6	TRBJ2-5	.	CASSLGVQETQYF	TGTGCCAGCAGCTTGGGAGTCCAAGAGACCCAGTACTTC
16	TRBD1	TRBV5-5	TRBJ1-2	once	CASSLAGTGGSYGYTF	TGTGCCAGCAGCTTGGCCGGGACAGGGGGTAGTTATGGCTACACCTTC
17	.	TRBV4-3	TRBJ2-4	.	CASSQDGGPLAKNIQYF	TGCGCCAGCAGCCAAGACGGGGGGCCCTTAGCCAAAAACATTCAGTACTTC
12	.	TRBV7-7	TRBJ2-7	.	CASSPNGGEQYF	TGTGCTAGCAGCCCCAACGGCGGCGAGCAGTACTTC
14	.	TRBV30	TRBJ1-5	.	CAWKRRSGNQPQHF	TGTGCCTGGAAGAGGCGAAGCGGGAATCAGCCCCAGCATTTT
14	.	TRBV7-2	TRBJ2-7	.	CASSWTTSTYEQYF	TGTGCCAGCAGCTGGACTACCTCAACCTACGAGCAGTACTTC
12	.	TRBV10-1	TRBJ1-1	.	CASSDRKGEAFF	TGCGCCAGCAGTGACCGGAAAGGCGAAGCTTTCTTT
14	TRBD2	TRBV13	TRBJ2-5	.	CASSFGRAGETQYF	TGTGCCAGCAGCTTCGGGAGGGCGGGGGAGACCCAGTACTTC
12	.	TRBV30	TRBJ1-6	.	CAWSEGSSPLHF	TGTGCCTGGAGTGAGGGTAGTTCACCCCTCCACTTT
14	.	TRBV6-5	TRBJ1-2	.	CASRPGGLGYGYTF	TGTGCCAGCAGACCTGGGGGCCTCGGCTATGGCTACACCTTC
16	.	TRBV11-3	TRBJ2-1	.	CASSLNGVTLGDEQFF	TGTGCCAGCAGCTTAAATGGAGTGACCCTAGGGGATGAGCAGTTCTTC
15	TRBD1	TRBV7-2	TRBJ1-2	once	CASSLTQGARDGYTF	TGTGCCAGCAGCTTAACGCAGGGGGCGCGGGATGGCTACACCTTC
15	.	TRBV6-5	TRBJ1-5	.	CASSYSYRVNQPQHF	TGTGCCAGCAGTTACTCATACAGGGTCAATCAGCCCCAGCATTTT
13	TRBD2	TRBV6-6	TRBJ2-7	once	CASGASGSYEQYF	TGTGCCTCCGGGGCTAGCGGGTCCTACGAGCAGTACTTC
16	TRBD2	TRBV7-9	TRBJ2-3	.	CASSLARTRGTDTQYF	TGTGCCAGCAGCTTAGCCAGGACTAGAGGCACAGATACGCAGTATTTT
14	TRBD1	TRBV5-5	TRBJ2-7	.	CASSSRTGLEEQYF	TGTGCCAGCAGCTCCAGGACAGGGTTGGAGGAGCAGTACTTC
16	TRBD2	TRBV7-2	TRBJ2-3	.	CASSSRLAGSSHTQYF	TGTGCCAGCAGCTCCCGACTAGCGGGGTCCTCACATACGCAGTATTTT
13	.	TRBV5-1	TRBJ2-7	once	CASNPAGSYEQYF	TGCGCCAGCAACCCAGCGGGCTCCTACGAGCAGTACTTC
13	TRBD1	TRBV5-1	TRBJ1-2	.	CASRDMTGAGYTF	TGCGCCAGCCGGGACATGACAGGGGCCGGCTACACCTTC
16	.	TRBV27	TRBJ2-1	.	CASSPSPTGTYNEQFF	TGTGCCAGCAGTCCATCCCCAACCGGGACGTACAATGAGCAGTTCTTC
15	TRBD1	TRBV5-1	TRBJ1-2	.	CARNTDRGIWYGYTF	TGCGCCAGAAACACGGACAGGGGAATATGGTATGGCTACACCTTC
14	.	TRBV5-4	TRBJ2-5	.	CASSQQSPQETQYF	TGTGCCAGCAGCCAACAGAGCCCCCAAGAGACCCAGTACTTC
15	TRBD1	TRBV18	TRBJ2-7	.	CASSPPGQGEYEQYF	TGTGCCAGCTCACCACCTGGACAGGGTGAATACGAGCAGTACTTC
14	.	TRBV15	TRBJ2-3	.	CATKGQGLTDTQYF	TGTGCCACCAAGGGCCAGGGTCTTACAGATACGCAGTATTTT
14	TRBD1	TRBV10-1	TRBJ2-3	.	CATATGESTDTQYF	TGCGCCACCGCGACAGGGGAGAGCACAGATACGCAGTATTTT
14	.	TRBV4-3	TRBJ1-1	.	CASSQDGSLSEAFF	TGCGCCAGCAGCCAAGATGGGTCACTATCTGAAGCTTTCTTT
15	TRBD1	TRBV2	TRBJ2-1	.	CASILQGAWDNEQFF	TGTGCCAGCATCTTACAGGGGGCTTGGGACAATGAGCAGTTCTTC
15	.	TRBV21-1	TRBJ2-7	.	CASSTARDRGYEQYF	TGTGCCAGCAGCACGGCCCGGGACAGGGGTTACGAGCAGTACTTC
16	.	TRBV7-6	TRBJ2-3	.	CASSLIAGVISDTQYF	TGTGCCAGCAGCTTAATTGCAGGGGTAATTTCAGATACGCAGTATTTT
15	TRBD2	TRBV6-1	TRBJ2-1	.	CASRPGTPGGNEQFF	TGTGCCAGCAGACCAGGAACTCCGGGAGGCAATGAGCAGTTCTTC
16	TRBD2	TRBV5-1	TRBJ2-3	.	CASSSGTSGRTDTQYF	TGCGCCAGCAGTTCCGGGACTAGCGGTCGCACAGATACGCAGTATTTT
16	.	TRBV10-3	TRBJ2-2	.	CAISAQQIGNTGELFF	TGTGCCATCAGTGCCCAACAGATTGGAAACACCGGGGAGCTGTTTTTT
17	.	TRBV7-2	TRBJ2-3	.	CASSPQIRLWGTDTQYF	TGTGCCAGCAGCCCCCAAATTAGGTTATGGGGCACAGATACGCAGTATTTT
12	TRBD1	TRBV30	TRBJ1-5	.	CAWDERTGSVHF	TGTGCCTGGGATGAGCGGACAGGGTCTGTGCATTTT
13	.	TRBV5-1	TRBJ2-7	.	CASSLTGRYEQYF	TGCGCCAGCAGCTTGACAGGGAGGTACGAGCAGTACTTC
15	TRBD1	TRBV29-1	TRBJ2-1	.	CSVVRDRGVYNEQFF	TGCAGCGTAGTAAGAGACAGGGGGGTTTACAATGAGCAGTTCTTC
12	.	TRBV2	TRBJ2-4	.	CASTSGSKIQYF	TGTGCCAGCACGAGTGGATCTAAAATTCAGTACTTC
16	.	TRBV28	TRBJ2-4	.	CASSFEVSLAKNIQYF	TGTGCCAGCAGTTTCGAGGTGTCGCTAGCCAAAAACATTCAGTACTTC
13	.	TRBV6-6	TRBJ2-4	.	CASSAAKVNIQYF	TGTGCCAGCAGTGCCGCTAAGGTTAACATTCAGTACTTC
14	.	TRBV4-2	TRBJ1-3	.	CASSQDLGGNTIYF	TGTGCCAGCAGCCAAGATCTGGGGGGAAACACCATATATTTT
13	TRBD1	TRBV18	TRBJ2-1	.	CASGGQRNNEQFF	TGTGCCAGCGGGGGACAGCGCAACAATGAGCAGTTCTTC
14	.	TRBV7-9	TRBJ1-6	.	CASSSFGSYSPLHF	TGTGCCAGCAGCAGCTTCGGTTCCTATTCACCCCTCCACTTT
13	.	TRBV13	TRBJ1-1	.	CASSLGVNTEAFF	TGTGCCAGCAGCCTGGGGGTGAACACTGAAGCTTTCTTT
14	.	TRBV7-2	TRBJ2-5	.	CASSLGGVGQTQYF	TGTGCCAGCAGCTTGGGAGGTGTAGGGCAGACCCAGTACTTC
16	TRBD2	TRBV27	TRBJ2-5	.	CASSPPRLAGVETQYF	TGTGCCAGCAGCCCACCACGACTAGCGGGAGTGGAGACCCAGTACTTC
13	.	TRBV2	TRBJ2-3	.	CASSYRDRDTQYF	TGTGCCAGCAGTTACCGGGACCGCGATACGCAGTATTTT
15	TRBD2	TRBV11-2	TRBJ2-5	.	CASSWTSGRRETQYF	TGTGCCAGCAGCTGGACTAGCGGGAGACGAGAGACCCAGTACTTC
15	.	TRBV5-3	TRBJ1-6	.	CARRGCRSIDSPLHF	TGTGCCAGAAGAGGCTGCAGGTCCATCGATTCACCCCTCCACTTT